Described below is a single TCR beta chain sequence and its context. Antigen specificity is unknown. This record belongs to a study of cytomegalovirus exposure and HLA in healthy donors. Study-wide points: 15,000 to 20,000 TCR beta sequences were associated with HLA alleles at 0.05 false discovery rate in a later analysis. In all likelihood, a cluster of highly shared sequence variants was a sequencing artifact.

Although they were nominally healthy when sampled, donors likely had unrecorded immune exposures. V shed 7 bases and J shed 2 bases, with 10 bases lying between them. Germline V gene lookup returns CDR1 MNHNS and CDR2 SASEGT. This CDR3 comprises 13 residues. Amplification used 60 Vbeta primers and 13 Jbeta primers. Profiled with immunoSEQ multiplex PCR; TCRdb holds only in-frame clones, not every one. With some 130,000 clones in the sample, the ten largest clones hold 1.5% to 1.7%. The sequenced sample consisted of PBMCs. The V and J genes are TRBV6-1 and TRBJ2-3; D is possibly TRBD2 (5 bases). This receptor was taken from a woman aged 40 to 50 in good health and CMV-seronegative. CDR3 in amino acids: CASKRGITDTQYF. CDR3 nucleotides: TGTGCCAGCAAACGGGGTATCACAGATACGCAGTATTTT.